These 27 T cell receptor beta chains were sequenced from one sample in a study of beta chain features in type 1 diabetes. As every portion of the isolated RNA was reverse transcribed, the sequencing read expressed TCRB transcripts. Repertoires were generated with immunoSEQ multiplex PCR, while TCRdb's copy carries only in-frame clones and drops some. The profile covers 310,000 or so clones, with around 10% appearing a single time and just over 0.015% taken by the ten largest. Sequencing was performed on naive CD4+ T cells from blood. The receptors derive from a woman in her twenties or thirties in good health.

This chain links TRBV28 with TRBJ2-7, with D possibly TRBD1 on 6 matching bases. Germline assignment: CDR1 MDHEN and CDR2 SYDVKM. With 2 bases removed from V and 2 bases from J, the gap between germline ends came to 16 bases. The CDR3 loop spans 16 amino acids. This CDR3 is CASSLGNAGVPYEQYF. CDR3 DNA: TGTGCCAGCAGTTTAGGAAATGCAGGGGTCCCCTACGAGCAGTACTTC.

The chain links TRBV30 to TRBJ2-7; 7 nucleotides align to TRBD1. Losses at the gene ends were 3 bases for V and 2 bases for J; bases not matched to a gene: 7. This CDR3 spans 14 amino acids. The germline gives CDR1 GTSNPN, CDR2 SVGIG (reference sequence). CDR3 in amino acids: CAWRKGDRAYEQYF. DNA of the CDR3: TGTGCCTGGAGAAAGGGGGACAGAGCCTACGAGCAGTACTTC.

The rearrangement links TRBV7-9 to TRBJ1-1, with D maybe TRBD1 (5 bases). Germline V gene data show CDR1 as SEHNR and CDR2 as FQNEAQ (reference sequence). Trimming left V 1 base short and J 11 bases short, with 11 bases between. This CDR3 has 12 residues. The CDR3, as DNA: TGTGCCAGCAGCTTAGGGGGACTAGAGGCTTTCTTT. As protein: CASSLGGLEAFF.

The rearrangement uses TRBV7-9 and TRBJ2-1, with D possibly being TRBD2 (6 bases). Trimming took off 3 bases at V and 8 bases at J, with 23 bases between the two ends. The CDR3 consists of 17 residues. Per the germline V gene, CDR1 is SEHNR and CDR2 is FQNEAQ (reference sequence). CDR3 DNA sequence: TGTGCCAGCAGCTTTTCCCCTAGGACCGGGAGAACCGATGAGCAGTTCTTC. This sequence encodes CASSFSPRTGRTDEQFF.

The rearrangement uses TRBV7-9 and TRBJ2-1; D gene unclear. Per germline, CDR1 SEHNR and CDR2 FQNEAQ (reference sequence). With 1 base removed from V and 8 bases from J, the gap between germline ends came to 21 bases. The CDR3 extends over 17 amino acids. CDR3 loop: CASSLGSLTETIDEQFF. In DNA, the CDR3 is TGTGCCAGCAGCTTAGGTTCACTAACTGAAACGATCGATGAGCAGTTCTTC.

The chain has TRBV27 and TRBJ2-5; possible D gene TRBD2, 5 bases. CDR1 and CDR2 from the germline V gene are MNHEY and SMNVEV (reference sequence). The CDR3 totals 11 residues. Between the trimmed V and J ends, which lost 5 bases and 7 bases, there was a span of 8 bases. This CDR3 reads CASSEGRTQYF. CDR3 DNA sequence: TGTGCCAGCAGTGAAGGGAGGACCCAGTACTTC.

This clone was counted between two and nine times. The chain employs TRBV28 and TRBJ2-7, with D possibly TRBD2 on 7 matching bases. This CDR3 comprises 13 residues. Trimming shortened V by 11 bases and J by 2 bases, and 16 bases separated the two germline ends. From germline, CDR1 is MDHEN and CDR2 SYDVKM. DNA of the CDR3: TGTGCCGGCGCCGGGGGGCCCACCTACGAGCAGTACTTC. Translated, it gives CAGAGGPTYEQYF.

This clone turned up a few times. The CDR3 here is CASSQDQGTRREQFF. Here the CDR3 DNA reads TGTGCCAGCAGCCAAGATCAGGGGACTAGACGTGAGCAGTTCTTC. This chain connects TRBV4-2 to TRBJ2-1, with 8 bases aligning to TRBD2. Germline V gives CDR1 LGHNA, CDR2 YNFKEQ. Trimming cost V 0 bases and J 9 bases; bases outside gene matches: 7. The CDR3 covers 15 residues.

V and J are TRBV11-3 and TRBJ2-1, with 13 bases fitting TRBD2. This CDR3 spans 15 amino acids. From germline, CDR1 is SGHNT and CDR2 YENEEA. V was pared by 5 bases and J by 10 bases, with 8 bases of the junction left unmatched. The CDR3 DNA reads TGTGCCAGCAGCCAAGGACTAGCGGGAGTGCAGGAGCAGTTCTTC. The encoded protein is CASSQGLAGVQEQFF.

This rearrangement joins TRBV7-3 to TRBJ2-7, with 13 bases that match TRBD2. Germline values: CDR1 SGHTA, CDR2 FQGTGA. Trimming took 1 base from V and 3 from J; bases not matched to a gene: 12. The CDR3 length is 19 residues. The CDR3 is CASSLIDPGGLAGVYEQYF. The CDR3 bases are TGTGCCAGCAGCTTAATAGATCCCGGCGGACTAGCGGGAGTCTACGAGCAGTACTTC.

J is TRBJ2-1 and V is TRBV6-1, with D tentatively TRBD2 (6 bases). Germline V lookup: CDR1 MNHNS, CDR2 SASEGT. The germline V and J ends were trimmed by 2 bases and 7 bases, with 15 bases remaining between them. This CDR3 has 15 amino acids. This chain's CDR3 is CASSEWTSGLNEQFF. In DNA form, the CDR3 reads TGTGCCAGCAGTGAATGGACCAGCGGGCTTAATGAGCAGTTCTTC.

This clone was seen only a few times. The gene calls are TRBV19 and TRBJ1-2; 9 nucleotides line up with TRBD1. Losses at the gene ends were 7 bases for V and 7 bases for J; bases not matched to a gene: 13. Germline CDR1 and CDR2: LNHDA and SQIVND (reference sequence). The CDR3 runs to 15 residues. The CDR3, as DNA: TGTGCCAGTACCAAGGGACAGGGATTCGCCAGTGGCTACACCTTC. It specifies CASTKGQGFASGYTF. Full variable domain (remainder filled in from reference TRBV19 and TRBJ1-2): DGGITQSPKYLFRKEGQNVTLSCEQNLNHDAMYWYRQDPGQGLRLIYYSQIVNDFQKGDIAEGYSVSREKKESFPLTVTSAQKNPTAFYLCASTKGQGFASGYTFGSGTRLTVV.

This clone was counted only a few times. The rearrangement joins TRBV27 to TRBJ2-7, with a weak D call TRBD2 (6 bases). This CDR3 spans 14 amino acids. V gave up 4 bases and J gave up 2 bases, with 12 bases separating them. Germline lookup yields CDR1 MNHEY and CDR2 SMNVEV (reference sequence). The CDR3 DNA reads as TGTGCCAGCAGTTATAGCGGATCTCCCTACGAGCAGTACTTC. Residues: CASSYSGSPYEQYF.

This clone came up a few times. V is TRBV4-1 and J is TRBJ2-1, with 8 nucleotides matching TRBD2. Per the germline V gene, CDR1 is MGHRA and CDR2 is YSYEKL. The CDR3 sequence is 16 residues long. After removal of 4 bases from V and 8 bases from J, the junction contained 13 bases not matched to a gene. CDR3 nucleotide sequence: TGCGCCAGCAGCCGCAAGCCCCCCGGGGGGGCCGATGAGCAGTTCTTC. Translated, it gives CASSRKPPGGADEQFF.

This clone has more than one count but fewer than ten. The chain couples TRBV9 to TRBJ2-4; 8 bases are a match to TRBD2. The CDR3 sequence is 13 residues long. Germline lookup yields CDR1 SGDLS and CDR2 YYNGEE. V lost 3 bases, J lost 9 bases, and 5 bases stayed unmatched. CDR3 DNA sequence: TGTGCCAGCAGCGCGACTAGCGCTGGCATTCAGTACTTC. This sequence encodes CASSATSAGIQYF. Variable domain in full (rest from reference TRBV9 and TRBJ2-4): DSGVTQTPKHLITATGQRVTLRCSPRSGDLSVYWYQQSLDQGLQFLIQYYNGEERAKGNILERFSAQQFPDLHSELNLSSLELGDSALYFCASSATSAGIQYFGAGTRLSVL.

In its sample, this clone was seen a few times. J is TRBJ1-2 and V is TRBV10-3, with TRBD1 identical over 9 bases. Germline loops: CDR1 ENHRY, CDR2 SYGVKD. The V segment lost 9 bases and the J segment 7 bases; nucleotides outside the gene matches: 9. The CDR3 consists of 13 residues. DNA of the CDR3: TGTGCCATACGAGGGACAGGGTCTGGTGGCTACACCTTC. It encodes CAIRGTGSGGYTF.

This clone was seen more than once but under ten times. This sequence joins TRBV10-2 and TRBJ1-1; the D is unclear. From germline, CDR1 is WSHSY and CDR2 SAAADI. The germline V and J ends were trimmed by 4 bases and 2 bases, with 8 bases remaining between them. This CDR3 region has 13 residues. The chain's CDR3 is CASSAYSNTEAFF. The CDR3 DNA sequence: TGCGCCAGCAGTGCCTACAGTAACACTGAAGCTTTCTTT.

DNA for the CDR3: TGTGCCAGCAGTTTAGACGGGAGGGCCGTAGGAGATACGCAGTATTTT. Translated, it gives CASSLDGRAVGDTQYF. The chain combines TRBV27 with TRBJ2-3; 8 bases match TRBD2. The CDR3 length is 16 residues. J was trimmed by 5 bases and V by 2 bases; bases with no gene match: 9. The germline V gene encodes CDR1 MNHEY and CDR2 SMNVEV (reference sequence).

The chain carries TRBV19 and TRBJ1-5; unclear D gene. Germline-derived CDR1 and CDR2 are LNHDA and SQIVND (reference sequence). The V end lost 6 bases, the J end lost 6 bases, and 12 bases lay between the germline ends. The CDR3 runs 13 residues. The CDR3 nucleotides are TGTGCCAGTAGCGGGTCCCGGGGTCAGCCCCAGCATTTT. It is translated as CASSGSRGQPQHF.

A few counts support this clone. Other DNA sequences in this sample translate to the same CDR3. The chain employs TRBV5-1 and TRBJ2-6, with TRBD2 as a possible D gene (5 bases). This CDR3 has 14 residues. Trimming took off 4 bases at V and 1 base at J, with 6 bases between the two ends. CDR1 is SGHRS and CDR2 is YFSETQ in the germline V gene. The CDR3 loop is CASSPGSGANVLTF. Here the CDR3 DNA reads TGCGCCAGCAGCCCGGGATCTGGGGCCAACGTCCTGACTTTC.

CDR3 residues: CASSPTPYEQYF. The CDR3, as DNA: TGTGCCAGCAGCCCTACTCCCTACGAGCAGTACTTC. The chain joins TRBV14 to TRBJ2-7; D is uncertain. The germline gives CDR1 SGHDN, CDR2 FVKESK. V lost 4 bases to trimming and J lost 2 bases, with 6 bases between them. This CDR3 region has 12 residues.

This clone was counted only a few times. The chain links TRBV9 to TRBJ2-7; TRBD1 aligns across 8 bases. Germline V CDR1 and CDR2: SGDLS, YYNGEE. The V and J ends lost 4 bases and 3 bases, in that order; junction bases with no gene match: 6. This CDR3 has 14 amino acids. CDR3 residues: CASSRQGSVYEQYF. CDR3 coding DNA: TGTGCCAGCAGCAGACAGGGGTCCGTCTACGAGCAGTACTTC.

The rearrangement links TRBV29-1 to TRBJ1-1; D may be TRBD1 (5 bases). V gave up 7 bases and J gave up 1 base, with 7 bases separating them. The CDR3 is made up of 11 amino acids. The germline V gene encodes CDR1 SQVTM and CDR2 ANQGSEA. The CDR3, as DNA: TGCAGCGCTACAGGGAACACTGAAGCTTTCTTT. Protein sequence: CSATGNTEAFF.

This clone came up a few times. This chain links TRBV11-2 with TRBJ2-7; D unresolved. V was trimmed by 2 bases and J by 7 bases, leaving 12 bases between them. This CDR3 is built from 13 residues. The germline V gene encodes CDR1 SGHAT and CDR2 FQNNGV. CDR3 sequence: CASSLFGLGEQYF. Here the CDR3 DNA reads TGTGCCAGCAGCTTATTTGGCCTCGGGGAGCAGTACTTC.

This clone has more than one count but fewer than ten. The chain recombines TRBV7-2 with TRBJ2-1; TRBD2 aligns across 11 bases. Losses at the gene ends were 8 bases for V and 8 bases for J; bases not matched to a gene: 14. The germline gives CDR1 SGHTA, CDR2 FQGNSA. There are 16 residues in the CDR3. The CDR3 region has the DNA TGTGCCAGCCGCTCCCCGTCTAGCGGGAGGATGGATGAGCAGTTCTTC. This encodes CASRSPSSGRMDEQFF.

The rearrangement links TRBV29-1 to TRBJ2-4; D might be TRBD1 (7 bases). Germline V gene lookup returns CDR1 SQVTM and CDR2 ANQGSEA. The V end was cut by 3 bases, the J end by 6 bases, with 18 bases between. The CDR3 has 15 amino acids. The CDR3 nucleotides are TGCAGCGTTGAGGGGGGCCGGCAGGGGGTAAACATTCAGTACTTC. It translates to CSVEGGRQGVNIQYF. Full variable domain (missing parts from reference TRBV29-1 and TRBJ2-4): SAVISQKPSRDICQRGTSLTIQCQVDSQVTMMFWYRQQPGQSLTLIATANQGSEATYESGFVIDKFPISRPNLTFSTLTVSNMSPEDSSIYLCSVEGGRQGVNIQYFGAGTRLSVL.

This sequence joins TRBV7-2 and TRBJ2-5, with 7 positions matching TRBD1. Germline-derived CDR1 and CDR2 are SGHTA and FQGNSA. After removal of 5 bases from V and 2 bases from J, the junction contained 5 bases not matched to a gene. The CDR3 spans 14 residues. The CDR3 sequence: CASSPGQAQETQYF. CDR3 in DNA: TGTGCCAGCAGCCCAGGACAGGCACAAGAGACCCAGTACTTC.